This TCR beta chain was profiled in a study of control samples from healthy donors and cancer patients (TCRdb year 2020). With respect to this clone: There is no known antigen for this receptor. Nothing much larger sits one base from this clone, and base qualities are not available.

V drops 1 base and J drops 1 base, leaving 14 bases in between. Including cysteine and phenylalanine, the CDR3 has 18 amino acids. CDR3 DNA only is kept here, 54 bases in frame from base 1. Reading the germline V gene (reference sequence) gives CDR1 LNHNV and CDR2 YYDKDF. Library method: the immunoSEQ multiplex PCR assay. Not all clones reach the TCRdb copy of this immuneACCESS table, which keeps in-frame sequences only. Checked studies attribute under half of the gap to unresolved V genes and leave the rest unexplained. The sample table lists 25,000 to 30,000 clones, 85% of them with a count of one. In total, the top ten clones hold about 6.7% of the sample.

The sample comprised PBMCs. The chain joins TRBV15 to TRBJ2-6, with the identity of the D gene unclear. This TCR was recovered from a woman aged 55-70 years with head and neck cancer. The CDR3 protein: CATSRGAIGVSGANVLTF. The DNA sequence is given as TGTGCCACCAGCAGAGGGGCCATCGGAGTTTCTGGGGCCAACGTCCTGACTTTC.